The next 2 T cell receptor beta chains were all read from a single sample in a study of T-cell reconstitution after alpha-beta-depleted transplantation in children. Unique molecular identifiers tagged the TCRbeta library. TCRdb called the PCR reads again in MiXCR, with one record for every CDR3 protein. Of 700,000 to 950,000 distinct CDR3 sequences listed, 15% to 20% are singletons. This sample comprised PBMCs, mostly from graft donor cells, obtained 360 days after TCRalphabeta/CD19-depleted stem cell transplant. These receptors were taken from a male patient younger than 18 who had a stem cell transplant for acute lymphoblastic leukemia, so the T cells may come from the graft donor.

V is TRBV7-8 and J is TRBJ2-2; 11 positions agree with TRBD1. Germline V gene sequence: CDR1 SGHVS, CDR2 FQNEAQ. The CDR3 contains 15 residues. Trimming cost V 7 bases and J 5 bases; bases outside gene matches: 6. CDR3 loop: CASNWGTGGTGELFF. The DNA of the CDR3 is TGTGCCAGCAATTGGGGGACAGGGGGGACCGGGGAGCTGTTTTTT.

The chain is built from TRBV5-8 and TRBJ1-5; D is uncertain. The ends were cut back, 9 bases at V and 9 bases at J, with 13 bases in the middle. Germline CDR1 reads SGHTS; CDR2 reads YDEGEE. This CDR3 contains 11 residues. For the CDR3, the DNA is TGTGCCACCAAGGGCCTTACGCCCCAGCATTTT. Translation gives CATKGLTPQHF.